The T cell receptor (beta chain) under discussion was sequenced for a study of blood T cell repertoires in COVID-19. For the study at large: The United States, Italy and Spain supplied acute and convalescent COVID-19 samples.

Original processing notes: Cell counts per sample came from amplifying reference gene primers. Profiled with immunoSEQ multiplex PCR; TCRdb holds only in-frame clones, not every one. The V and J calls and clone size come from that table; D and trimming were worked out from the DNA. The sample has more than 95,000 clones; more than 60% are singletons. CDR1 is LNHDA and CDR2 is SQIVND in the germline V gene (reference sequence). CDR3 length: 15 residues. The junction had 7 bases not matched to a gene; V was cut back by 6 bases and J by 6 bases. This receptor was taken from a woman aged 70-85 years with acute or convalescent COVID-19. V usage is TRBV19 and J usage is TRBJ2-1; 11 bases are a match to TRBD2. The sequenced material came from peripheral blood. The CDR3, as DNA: TGTGCCAGTAGGCCCACTAGCGGGAGTATCAATGAGCAGTTCTTC. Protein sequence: CASRPTSGSINEQFF.